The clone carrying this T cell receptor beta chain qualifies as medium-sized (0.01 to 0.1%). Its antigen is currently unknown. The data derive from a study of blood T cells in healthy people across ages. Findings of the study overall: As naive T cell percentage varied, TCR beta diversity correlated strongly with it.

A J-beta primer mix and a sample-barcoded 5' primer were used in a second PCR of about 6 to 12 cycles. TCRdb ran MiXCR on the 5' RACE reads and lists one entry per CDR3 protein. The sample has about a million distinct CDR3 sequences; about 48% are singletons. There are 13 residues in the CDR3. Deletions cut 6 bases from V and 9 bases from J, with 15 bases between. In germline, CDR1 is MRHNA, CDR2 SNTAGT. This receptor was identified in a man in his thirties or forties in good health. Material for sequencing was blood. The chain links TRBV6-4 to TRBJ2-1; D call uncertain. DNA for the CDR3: TGTGCCAGCAGCCCTTTAGAGAACAGTGAGCAGTTCTTC. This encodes CASSPLENSEQFF.